The 8 T cell receptor beta chains below all came from one sample that was sequenced in a study of cytomegalovirus exposure and HLA in healthy donors. PCR employed 60 Vbeta and 13 Jbeta primers. This table comes from immunoSEQ multiplex PCR, and its TCRdb copy is limited to in-frame clones, with some not included. The table lists 85,000 to 130,000 clones, about four fifths of them singletons, with about 6% in the top ten. Sequenced material: PBMCs. All receptors come from a woman between 45 and 60 years old in good health and CMV-seropositive.

This sequence joins TRBV20-1 and TRBJ2-3; tentative D call: TRBD2 (6 bases). Trimming pared 7 bases from V and 5 bases from J, leaving 10 bases between. The CDR3 contains 11 residues. Germline V lookup: CDR1 DFQATT, CDR2 SNEGSKA (reference sequence). The CDR3 DNA sequence: TGCAGTGGCGGGGTCGAAGATACGCAGTATTTT. Protein sequence: CSGGVEDTQYF.

This clone was picked up one time. V usage is TRBV6-1 and J usage is TRBJ2-3, with 8 positions matching TRBD2. This CDR3 contains 13 residues. From germline, CDR1 is MNHNS and CDR2 SASEGT. The trim removed 11 bases at V and 6 bases at J, leaving 10 bases unmatched. CDR3 sequence reads: CAVEGIAGDTQYF. The CDR3 DNA sequence: TGTGCCGTCGAAGGGATAGCGGGGGATACGCAGTATTTT.

This clone was picked up a small number of times. V is TRBV5-1 and J is TRBJ2-2; 7 bases align to TRBD1. Germline values: CDR1 SGHRS, CDR2 YFSETQ. This CDR3 comprises 15 residues. V lost 4 bases to trimming and J lost 10 bases; unmatched junction nucleotides: 13. Written as DNA, the CDR3 is TGCGCCAGCAGCCCCCCGGACAGGCCGCTAGCGGAGCTGTTTTTT. Protein sequence: CASSPPDRPLAELFF.

On this clone: Other nucleotide sequences in the sample specify the same CDR3. The chain uses TRBV5-1 and TRBJ1-2, with D possibly matching TRBD1 (5 bases). This CDR3 has 15 residues. V was shortened by 0 bases and J by 4 bases, with 13 bases between the two germline ends. Germline V gene data show CDR1 as SGHRS and CDR2 as YFSETQ. The CDR3 DNA reads as TGCGCCAGCAGCTTGGTCCCCGACAGCCTCTATGGCTACACCTTC. It encodes CASSLVPDSLYGYTF. The full variable domain, completed using reference TRBV5-1 and TRBJ1-2, is KAGVTQTPRYLIKTRGQQVTLSCSPISGHRSVSWYQQTPGQGLQFLFEYFSETQRNKGNFPGRFSGRQFSNSRSEMNVSTLELGDSALYLCASSLVPDSLYGYTFGSGTRLTVV.

The chain's CDR3 is CASSLFTVNTEAFF. CDR3 DNA: TGTGCCAGCAGTTTATTCACGGTGAACACTGAAGCTTTCTTT. The chain carries TRBV28 and TRBJ1-1; D is ambiguous. CDR3 size: 14 residues. Germline-derived CDR1 and CDR2 are MDHEN and SYDVKM. V was cut by 1 base and J by 0 bases, with 6 bases left in between.

This clone was found once. This chain links TRBV19 with TRBJ1-5, with 10 positions matching TRBD1. Unmatched junction bases numbered 5, after V lost 3 bases and J lost 3 bases. CDR1 is LNHDA, CDR2 SQIVND, per germline (reference sequence). This CDR3 is built from 16 residues. The CDR3, as DNA: TGTGCCAGTAGTATGTACGGACAGGGGGACAATCAGCCCCAGCATTTT. Translating gives CASSMYGQGDNQPQHF.

The gene calls are TRBV11-3 and TRBJ2-3; D remains unclear. With 6 bases removed from V and 4 bases from J, the gap between germline ends came to 8 bases. The length of the CDR3 is 12 residues. Germline CDR1 and CDR2: SGHNT and YENEEA. CDR3 region: CASSGQADTQYF. DNA for the CDR3: TGTGCCAGCAGTGGGCAGGCAGATACGCAGTATTTT.

The rearrangement links TRBV7-9 to TRBJ2-1, with 10 bases aligning to TRBD2. The J segment lost 5 bases and the V segment lost 5 bases, leaving 9 bases of the junction unmatched. CDR3 length: 16 amino acids. Germline CDR1 is SEHNR and CDR2 is FQNEAQ (reference sequence). CDR3 DNA sequence: TGTGCCAGCAGCCGATCACTAGCGGGGATAAACAATGAGCAGTTCTTC. This translates into CASSRSLAGINNEQFF.